Listed here is a single T cell receptor beta chain. These data originate in a study of blood T cell repertoires in COVID-19. Study-level background: Both acute and convalescent COVID-19 samples were obtained from the United States, Italy and Spain. Sources were T cells, B-cell-depleted T cells, or PBMCs; the material itself was cDNA or gDNA.

The CDR3 spans 15 residues. CDR1 is LGHDT and CDR2 is YNNKEL in the germline V gene (reference sequence). V was cut by 1 base and J by 4 bases, with 8 bases left in between. Per the study methods: Amplification from reference gene primers served as the basis for estimated nucleated cell counts. Clones were sequenced by immunoSEQ multiplex PCR, and TCRdb holds only the in-frame ones, with some missing. That table gives V, J and clone size, and the DNA gave D and trimming. The table lists around 250,000 clones, roughly 84% of them singletons, with over 8.5% in the top ten. The chain carries TRBV3-1 (or the pseudogene TRBV3-2) and TRBJ2-6; possible D gene TRBD1, 6 bases. The sequence came from a human donor in a cohort sampled during active COVID-19. Sequences were obtained from peripheral blood. This CDR3 reads CASSQGRGGANVLTF. For the CDR3, the DNA is TGTGCCAGCAGCCAAGGCAGGGGAGGGGCCAACGTCCTGACTTTC.